This entry lists 22 T cell receptor beta chains sequenced from one sample in a study of blood T cell repertoires in COVID-19. Using immunoSEQ multiplex PCR, the repertoire was profiled, and TCRdb retains in-frame clones only, with some absent. The sample has fewer than 450,000 clones, about 90% seen once; the top ten hold roughly 3.3%. The sequencing sample was made of peripheral blood. The receptors were gathered from a young woman who had recovered from COVID-19.

The V gene is TRBV2, the J gene TRBJ1-1; possibly TRBD1 for D (5 bases). Trimming took off 1 base at V and 8 bases at J, with 14 bases between the two ends. The CDR3 length is 14 residues. The germline CDR1 and CDR2 sequences are SNHLY and FYNNEI. The CDR3 region is CASSEGARALEAFF. The CDR3 bases are TGTGCCAGCAGTGAAGGGGCCAGGGCACTGGAAGCTTTCTTT.

This clone appeared a few times. This chain connects TRBV29-1 to TRBJ1-2; D is perhaps TRBD1 (5 bases). V lost 5 bases, J lost 0 bases, and 19 bases lay in between. The germline gives CDR1 SQVTM, CDR2 ANQGSEA. CDR3 length equals 16 residues. The CDR3 coding sequence is TGCAGCGTTCAACCGGGACTGAGGGGCACTAACTATGGCTACACCTTC. This gives the protein CSVQPGLRGTNYGYTF.

This chain uses TRBV11-3 with TRBJ1-3, with TRBD1 matching over 7 bases. J was trimmed by 5 bases and V by 0 bases; bases with no gene match: 4. Germline V lookup: CDR1 SGHNT, CDR2 YENEEA. This CDR3 region has 15 residues. The CDR3 is CASSLDPTGRNTIYF. In DNA form, the CDR3 reads TGTGCCAGCAGCTTAGATCCGACAGGGAGAAACACCATATATTTT.

This sequence joins TRBV18 and TRBJ2-5; D unresolved. V lost 6 bases and J lost 1, with 9 bases in between. CDR1 and CDR2 from the germline V gene are KGHSH and LQKENI. The CDR3 spans 13 residues. DNA for the CDR3: TGTGCCAGCTCGCTTGGCGGCCAAGAGACCCAGTACTTC. Residues: CASSLGGQETQYF. Using reference TRBV18 and TRBJ2-5 for the parts outside the CDR3, the full variable domain is NAGVMQNPRHLVRRRGQEARLRCSPMKGHSHVYWYRQLPEEGLKFMVYLQKENIIDESGMPKERFSAEFPKEGPSILRIQQVVRGDSAAYFCASSLGGQETQYFGPGTRLLVL.

V usage is TRBV29-1 and J usage is TRBJ2-1, with 7 positions matching TRBD1. V shed 6 bases, J shed 5 bases, and the junction held 7 bases outside the gene matches. The CDR3 length is 13 residues. The germline CDR1 and CDR2 sequences are SQVTM and ANQGSEA. The CDR3 DNA sequence: TGCAGCGTCCCTACAGGGGTCCACAATGAGCAGTTCTTC. This translates into CSVPTGVHNEQFF.

The V gene is TRBV7-2, the J gene TRBJ1-2, with D tentatively TRBD1 (6 bases). The CDR3 has 17 amino acids. Between the trimmed V and J ends, which lost 2 bases and 1 base, there was a span of 17 bases. The germline V gene encodes CDR1 SGHTA and CDR2 FQGNSA. The CDR3 nucleotides read TGTGCCAGCAGCTTATTCCCTGCAGGGGCCTTTAACTATGGCTACACCTTC. Amino acid sequence: CASSLFPAGAFNYGYTF.

This chain connects TRBV18 to TRBJ2-7; 15 nucleotides line up with TRBD2. Germline V CDR1 and CDR2: KGHSH, LQKENI. This CDR3 comprises 14 residues. The J segment lost 7 bases and the V segment lost 4 bases, leaving 2 bases of the junction unmatched. CDR3 DNA: TGTGCCAGCTCACTGGGACTAGCGGGAGGTGAGCAGTACGTC. This codes for CASSLGLAGGEQYV.

As regards this clone: Other nucleotide sequences in the sample specify the same CDR3. This rearrangement joins TRBV7-2 to TRBJ2-7, with D tentatively TRBD2 (5 bases). V dropped 1 base and J dropped 3 bases, with 7 bases sitting between them. In germline, CDR1 is SGHTA, CDR2 FQGNSA. This CDR3 has 13 amino acids. The chain's CDR3 is CASSLEAGYEQYV. CDR3 sequence (DNA): TGTGCCAGCAGCTTAGAGGCGGGCTACGAGCAGTACGTC.

This rearrangement joins TRBV11-2 to TRBJ2-5; TRBD2 is a possible D gene (5 bases). The CDR3 sequence is 15 residues long. The germline gives CDR1 SGHAT, CDR2 FQNNGV. Trimming took 1 base from V and 4 from J, leaving 13 bases between them. The CDR3 region has the DNA TGTGCCAGCAGCTTAGTGTCCTTGGCGGGAGAGACCCAGTACTTC. This codes for CASSLVSLAGETQYF.

The chain joins TRBV10-3 to TRBJ2-1; 10 bases line up with TRBD2. Germline V gene sequence: CDR1 ENHRY, CDR2 SYGVKD. After removal of 8 bases from V and 10 bases from J, the junction contained 20 bases not matched to a gene. The CDR3 length is 17 residues. For the CDR3, the DNA is TGTGCCATCTTCAATCCTATAGCGGGAGGCCGCCAACAAGAGCAGTTCTTC. Translation gives CAIFNPIAGGRQQEQFF.

The rearrangement uses TRBV11-2 and TRBJ2-4; 10 bases line up with TRBD2. V lost 1 base, J lost 7 bases, and 4 bases stayed unmatched. This CDR3 is built from 15 residues. Germline V gene sequence: CDR1 SGHAT, CDR2 FQNNGV. The CDR3 DNA sequence: TGTGCCAGCAGCTTAGCCGGGACTAGCGAGAACATTCAGTACTTC. Translating it yields CASSLAGTSENIQYF.

The chain carries TRBV3-1 (or the pseudogene TRBV3-2) and TRBJ1-1; D gene ambiguous. V was cut by 4 bases and J by 2 bases, with 14 bases left in between. The CDR3 extends over 15 amino acids. Germline lookup yields CDR1 LGHDT and CDR2 YNNKEL (reference sequence). CDR3 in amino acids: CASSPAQLINTEAFF. The CDR3 DNA is TGTGCCAGCAGCCCCGCCCAACTAATTAACACTGAAGCTTTCTTT.

V and J are TRBV3-1 (or the pseudogene TRBV3-2) and TRBJ1-1; 8 nucleotides match TRBD1. Losses at the gene ends were 4 bases for V and 1 base for J; bases not matched to a gene: 14. The length of the CDR3 is 18 residues. The germline CDR1 and CDR2 sequences are LGHDT and YNNKEL (reference sequence). CDR3 protein: CASSPNAFQGAWNTEAFF. The CDR3 DNA reads TGTGCCAGCAGCCCCAACGCCTTCCAGGGGGCGTGGAACACTGAAGCTTTCTTT.

The chain carries TRBV6-5 and TRBJ1-1, with 8 nucleotides matching TRBD1. V was pared by 11 bases and J by 5 bases, with 13 bases of the junction left unmatched. The CDR3 runs to 14 residues. Germline CDR1 is MNHEY and CDR2 is SVGAGI. CDR3 nucleotide sequence: TGTGCCGCGGCCTCACAGGGGGGTAGGACTGAAGCTTTCTTT. Its protein is CAAASQGGRTEAFF.

This clone was seen a single time. The genes are TRBV5-1 and TRBJ1-1, with a possible D match to TRBD1 (5 bases). Germline V gene lookup returns CDR1 SGHRS and CDR2 YFSETQ. This CDR3 has 14 residues. Trimming cost V 4 bases and J 8 bases, with 18 bases left between them. In DNA form, the CDR3 reads TGCGCCAGCAGCCTTGGGGGGTCCCTCCTCGAAGCTTTCTTT. It yields the protein CASSLGGSLLEAFF.

This chain joins TRBV6-5 and TRBJ2-1; 7 bases map to TRBD2. The CDR3 runs 15 residues. Germline V CDR1 and CDR2: MNHEY, SVGAGI. The trim removed 10 bases at V and 8 bases at J, leaving 17 bases unmatched. In nucleotides, the CDR3 is TGTGCCACGCAGCCCGGGGTTGGCGGGAGTTATGAGCAGTTCTTC. It is translated as CATQPGVGGSYEQFF.

A note on this clone: The same CDR3 also results from other DNA sequences found in this sample. V is TRBV24-1 and J is TRBJ1-2, with D possibly being TRBD1 (6 bases). With 0 bases removed from V and 6 bases from J, the gap between germline ends came to 7 bases. The CDR3 contains 13 residues. Per the germline V gene, CDR1 is KGHDR and CDR2 is SFDVKD. The CDR3 loop is CATSDLSGDGYTF. The CDR3 DNA sequence: TGTGCCACCAGTGATTTGTCAGGGGATGGCTACACCTTC.

This clone was detected only a few times. The rearrangement uses TRBV6-6 and TRBJ1-6; TRBD1 matches at 7 bases. After removal of 3 bases from V and 13 bases from J, the junction contained 12 bases not matched to a gene. Germline loops: CDR1 MNHNY, CDR2 SVGAGI (reference sequence). The length of the CDR3 is 15 residues. The CDR3 is CASSYSSRGANPLHF. CDR3 DNA: TGTGCCAGCAGTTATTCGTCCAGGGGGGCTAACCCCCTCCACTTT.

There are a few counts of this clone. The chain is built from TRBV2 and TRBJ2-5; D is unclear. Germline V CDR1 and CDR2: SNHLY, FYNNEI. V lost 1 base and J 6 bases, leaving 12 bases between the germline ends. CDR3 length: 14 residues. As DNA, the CDR3 is TGTGCCAGCAGTGAAGGGTCTATTTTGAAGACCCAGTACTTC. Its protein product is CASSEGSILKTQYF.

The chain carries TRBV15 and TRBJ2-3; 11 positions agree with TRBD2. From germline, CDR1 is LNHNV and CDR2 YYDKDF (reference sequence). The CDR3 has 20 amino acids. V shed 0 bases and J 0 bases; nucleotides not matched to a gene: 11. This CDR3 reads CATSREPLLGTSGSTDTQYF. The CDR3 DNA follows: TGTGCCACCAGCAGAGAGCCCCTCCTCGGGACTAGCGGAAGCACAGATACGCAGTATTTT.

The chain couples TRBV28 to TRBJ1-3; tentative D call: TRBD1 (5 bases). The germline V gene has CDR1 MDHEN and CDR2 SYDVKM. This CDR3 region has 14 residues. Trimming removed 8 bases from V and 4 bases from J, with 15 bases in between. CDR3 nucleotide sequence: TGTGCCAGCCGAACAGGCGCCTGGGGAAACACCATATATTTT. This gives the protein CASRTGAWGNTIYF.

The chain recombines TRBV19 with TRBJ2-6; 11 positions agree with TRBD1. There are 17 residues in the CDR3. CDR1 is LNHDA, CDR2 SQIVND, per germline (reference sequence). Unmatched junction bases numbered 5, after V lost 5 bases and J lost 2 bases. The CDR3 loop is CASSSRDRGTGANVLTF. The CDR3 DNA follows: TGTGCCAGTAGTTCCCGGGACAGGGGGACTGGGGCCAACGTCCTGACTTTC.